This section outlines one T cell receptor (beta chain) sequence together with its context. What it binds is not known. TCRdb reprocessed the 5' RACE reads via MiXCR and lists one record per CDR3 protein. The table includes a few hundred thousand distinct CDR3 sequences, 14% detected once. V was trimmed by 4 bases and J by 6 bases, leaving 24 bases between them. The CDR3 totals 17 residues. The V gene's germline CDR1 is MGHRA and CDR2 YSYEKL. The data were taken from a study of T-cell memory formation after mild COVID-19. Across the study: TCR clusters showed largely donor specificity.

Study outcomes and limitations: CD4/CD8 balance characterized clones contracting day 15 to 85, and CD4+ skew characterized later expanders.

The rearrangement uses TRBV4-1 and TRBJ1-2, with D tentatively TRBD1 (6 bases). The sample was PBMCs or a T cell subset sorted from them (not recorded which). The clonotype originates from a man aged 18 to 30 who had mild COVID-19 (a few samples of this study predate the infection). Cell type and time point are not known. CDR3 DNA: TGCGCCAGCAGCCCAGTGGGCAGGGGACCGGATTCGGATGGCTACACCTTC. Amino acids: CASSPVGRGPDSDGYTF.